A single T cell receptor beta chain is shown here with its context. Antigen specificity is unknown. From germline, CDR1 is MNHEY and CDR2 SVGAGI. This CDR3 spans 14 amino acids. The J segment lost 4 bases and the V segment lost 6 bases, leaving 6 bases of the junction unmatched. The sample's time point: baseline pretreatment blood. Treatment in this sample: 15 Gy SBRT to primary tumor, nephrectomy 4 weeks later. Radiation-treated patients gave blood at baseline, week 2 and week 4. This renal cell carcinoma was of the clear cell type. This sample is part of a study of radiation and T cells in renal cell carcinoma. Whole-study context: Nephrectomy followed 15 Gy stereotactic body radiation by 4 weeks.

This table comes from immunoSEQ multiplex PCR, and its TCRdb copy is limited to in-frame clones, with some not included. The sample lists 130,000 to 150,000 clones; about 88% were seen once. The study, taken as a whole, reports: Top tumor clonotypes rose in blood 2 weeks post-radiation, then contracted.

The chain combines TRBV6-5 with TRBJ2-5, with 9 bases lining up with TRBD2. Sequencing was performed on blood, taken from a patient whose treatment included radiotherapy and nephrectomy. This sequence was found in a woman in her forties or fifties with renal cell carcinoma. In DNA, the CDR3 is TGTGCCAGCAGCCGCGGGGGGGCCGCAGAGACCCAGTACTTC. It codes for CASSRGGAAETQYF.